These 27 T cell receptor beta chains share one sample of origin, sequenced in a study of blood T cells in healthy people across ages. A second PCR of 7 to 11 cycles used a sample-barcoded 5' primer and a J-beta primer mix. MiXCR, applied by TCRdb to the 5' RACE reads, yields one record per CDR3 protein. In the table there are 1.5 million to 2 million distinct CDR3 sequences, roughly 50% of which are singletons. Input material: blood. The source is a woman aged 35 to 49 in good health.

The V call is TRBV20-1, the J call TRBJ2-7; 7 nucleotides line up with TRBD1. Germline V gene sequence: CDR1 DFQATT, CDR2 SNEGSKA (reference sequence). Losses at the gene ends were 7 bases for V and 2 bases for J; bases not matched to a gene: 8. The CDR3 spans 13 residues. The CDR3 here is CSESRGQAYEQYF. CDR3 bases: TGCAGTGAGTCGAGGGGGCAAGCCTACGAGCAGTACTTC.

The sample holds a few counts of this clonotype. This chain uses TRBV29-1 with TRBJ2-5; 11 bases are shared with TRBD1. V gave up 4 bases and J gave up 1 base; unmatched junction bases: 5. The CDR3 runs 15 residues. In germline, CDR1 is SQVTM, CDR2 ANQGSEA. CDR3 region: CSVAGQGATQETQYF. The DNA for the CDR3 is TGCAGCGTTGCCGGACAGGGGGCTACCCAAGAGACCCAGTACTTC.

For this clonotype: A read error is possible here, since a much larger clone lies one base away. In DNA, the CDR3 is TGTGCCAGCAGTGACTCGGCTGCCACCGGTACGCAGTATTTT. It encodes CASSDSAATGTQYF. The rearrangement uses TRBV6-4 and TRBJ2-3; D unclear. Germline V gene lookup returns CDR1 MRHNA and CDR2 SNTAGT. V was pared by 0 bases and J by 8 bases, with 12 bases between. This CDR3 is built from 14 residues.

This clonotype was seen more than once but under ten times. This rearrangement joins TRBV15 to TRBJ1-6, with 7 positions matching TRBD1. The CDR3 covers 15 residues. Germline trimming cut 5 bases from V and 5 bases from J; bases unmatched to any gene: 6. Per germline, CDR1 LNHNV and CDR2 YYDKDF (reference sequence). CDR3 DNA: TGTGCCACCAGCGGACGGACAGGAAATAATTCACCCCTCCACTTT. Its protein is CATSGRTGNNSPLHF.

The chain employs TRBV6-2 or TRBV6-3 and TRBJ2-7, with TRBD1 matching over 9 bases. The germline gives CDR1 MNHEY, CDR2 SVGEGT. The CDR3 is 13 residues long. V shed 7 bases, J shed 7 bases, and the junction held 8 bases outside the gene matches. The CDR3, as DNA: TGTGCCAGCACCGTTCGGGACAGGGTAGAGCAGTACTTC. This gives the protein CASTVRDRVEQYF.

The CDR3: CASSQPPGLAGSQETQYF. The CDR3, as DNA: TGCGCCAGCAGCCAACCGCCCGGACTAGCGGGGTCACAAGAGACCCAGTACTTC. V gene TRBV4-1 combines with J gene TRBJ2-5; 12 bases align to TRBD2. The CDR3 loop spans 18 amino acids. Looked up from germline, CDR1 is MGHRA and CDR2 is YSYEKL. V gave up 2 bases and J gave up 2 bases; unmatched junction bases: 9.

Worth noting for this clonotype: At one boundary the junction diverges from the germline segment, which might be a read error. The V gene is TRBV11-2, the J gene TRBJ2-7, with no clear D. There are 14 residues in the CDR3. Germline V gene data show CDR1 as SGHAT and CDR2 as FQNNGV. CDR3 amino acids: CDSSSSQKLYEQYF. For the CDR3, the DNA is TGTGACAGCAGCTCGTCCCAGAAACTTTACGAGCAGTACTTC. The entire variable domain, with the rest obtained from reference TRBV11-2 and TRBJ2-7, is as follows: EAGVAQSPRYKIIEKRQSVAFWCNPISGHATLYWYQQILGQGPKLLIQFQNNGVVDDSQLPKDRFSAERLKGVDSTLKIQPAKLEDSAVYLCDSSSSQKLYEQYFGPGTRLTVT.

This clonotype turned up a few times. The CDR3 sequence is CASSLYVDALTDTQYF. CDR3 nucleotides: TGTGCCAGCAGTTTATACGTGGACGCATTAACAGATACGCAGTATTTT. V gene TRBV28 combines with J gene TRBJ2-3, with unresolved D. V was cut by 1 base and J by 3 bases, with 14 bases left in between. CDR3 length: 16 residues. Per germline, CDR1 MDHEN and CDR2 SYDVKM. Combining the CDR3 with reference TRBV28 and TRBJ2-3 gives the whole variable domain DVKVTQSSRYLVKRTGEKVFLECVQDMDHENMFWYRQDPGLGLRLIYFSYDVKMKEKGDIPEGYSVSREKKERFSLILESASTNQTSMYLCASSLYVDALTDTQYFGPGTRLTVL.

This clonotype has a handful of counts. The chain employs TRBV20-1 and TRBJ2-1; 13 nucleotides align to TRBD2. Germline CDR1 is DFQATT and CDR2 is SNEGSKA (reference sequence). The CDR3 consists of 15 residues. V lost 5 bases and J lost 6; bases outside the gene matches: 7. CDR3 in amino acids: CSAEKTSGGLNEQFF. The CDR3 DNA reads TGCAGTGCTGAGAAGACTAGCGGGGGGCTCAATGAGCAGTTCTTC.

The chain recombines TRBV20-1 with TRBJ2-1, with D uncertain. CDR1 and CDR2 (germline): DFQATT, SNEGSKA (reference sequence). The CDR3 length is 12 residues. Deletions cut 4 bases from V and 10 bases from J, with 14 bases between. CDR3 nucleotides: TGCAGTGCTAAGCACCGGGCCTACGAGCAGTTCTTC. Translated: CSAKHRAYEQFF.

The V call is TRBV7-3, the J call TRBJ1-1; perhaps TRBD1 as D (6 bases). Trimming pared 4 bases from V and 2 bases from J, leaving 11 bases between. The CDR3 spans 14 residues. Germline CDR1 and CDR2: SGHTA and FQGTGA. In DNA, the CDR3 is TGTGCCAGCAGCTCGGACAGCATAAACACTGAAGCTTTCTTT. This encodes CASSSDSINTEAFF.

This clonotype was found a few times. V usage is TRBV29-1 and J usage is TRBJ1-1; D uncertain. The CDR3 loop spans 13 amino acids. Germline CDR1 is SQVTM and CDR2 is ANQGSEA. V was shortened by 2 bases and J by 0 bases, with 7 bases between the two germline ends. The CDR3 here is CSVEPQMNTEAFF. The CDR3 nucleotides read TGCAGCGTTGAACCCCAGATGAACACTGAAGCTTTCTTT.

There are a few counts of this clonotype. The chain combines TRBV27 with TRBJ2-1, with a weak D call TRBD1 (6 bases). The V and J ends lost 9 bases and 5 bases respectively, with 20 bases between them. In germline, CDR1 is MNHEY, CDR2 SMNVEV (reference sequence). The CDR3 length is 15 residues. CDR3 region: CASMSLGGSDNEQFF. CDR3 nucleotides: TGTGCCAGTATGAGTCTAGGGGGTTCGGACAATGAGCAGTTCTTC.

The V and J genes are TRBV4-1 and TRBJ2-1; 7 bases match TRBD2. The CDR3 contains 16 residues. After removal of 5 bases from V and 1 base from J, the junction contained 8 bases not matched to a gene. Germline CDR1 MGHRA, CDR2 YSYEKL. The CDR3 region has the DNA TGCGCCAGCAGCAATAATTTCGGGAGGTCCTACAATGAGCAGTTCTTC. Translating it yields CASSNNFGRSYNEQFF.

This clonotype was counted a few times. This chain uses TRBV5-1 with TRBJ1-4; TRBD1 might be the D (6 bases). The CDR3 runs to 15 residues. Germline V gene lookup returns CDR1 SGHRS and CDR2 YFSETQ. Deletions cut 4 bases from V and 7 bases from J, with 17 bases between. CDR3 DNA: TGCGCCAGCAGCCTGAACAGGGTGGGGAGTGAAAAACTGTTTTTT. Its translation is CASSLNRVGSEKLFF. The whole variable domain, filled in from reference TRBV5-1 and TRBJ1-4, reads KAGVTQTPRYLIKTRGQQVTLSCSPISGHRSVSWYQQTPGQGLQFLFEYFSETQRNKGNFPGRFSGRQFSNSRSEMNVSTLELGDSALYLCASSLNRVGSEKLFFGSGTQLSVL.

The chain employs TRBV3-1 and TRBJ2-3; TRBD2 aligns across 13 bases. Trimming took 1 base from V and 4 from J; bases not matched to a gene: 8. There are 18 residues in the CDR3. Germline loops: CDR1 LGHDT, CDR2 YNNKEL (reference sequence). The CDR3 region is CASSQVVGLAGEADTQYF. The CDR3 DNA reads TGTGCCAGCAGCCAAGTGGTAGGACTAGCGGGGGAAGCAGATACGCAGTATTTT.

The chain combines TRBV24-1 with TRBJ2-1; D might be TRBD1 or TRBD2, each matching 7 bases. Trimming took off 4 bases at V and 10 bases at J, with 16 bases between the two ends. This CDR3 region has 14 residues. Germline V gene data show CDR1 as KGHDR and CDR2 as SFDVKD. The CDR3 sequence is CATSDPTGEGEQFF. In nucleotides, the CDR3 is TGTGCCACCAGTGACCCCACAGGGGAGGGCGAGCAGTTCTTC.

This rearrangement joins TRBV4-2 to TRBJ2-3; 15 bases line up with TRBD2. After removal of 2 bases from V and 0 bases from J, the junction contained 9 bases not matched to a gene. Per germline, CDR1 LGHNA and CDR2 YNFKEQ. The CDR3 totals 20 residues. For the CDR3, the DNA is TGTGCCAGCAGCCAATCTGGACTAGCGGGGGGGCCTTTGAGCACAGATACGCAGTATTTT. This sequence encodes CASSQSGLAGGPLSTDTQYF.

DNA for the CDR3: TGTGCCAGCAGTGATGGGAGGGGGGCAGCCTACAATGAGCAGTACTTC. Translated, it gives CASSDGRGAAYNEQYF. The chain couples TRBV6-1 to TRBJ2-1; D possibly corresponds to TRBD2 (7 bases). The better agreement between TRBJ2-7 and the DNA end casts doubt on the J call. The CDR3 loop spans 16 amino acids. From germline, CDR1 is MNHNS and CDR2 SASEGT.

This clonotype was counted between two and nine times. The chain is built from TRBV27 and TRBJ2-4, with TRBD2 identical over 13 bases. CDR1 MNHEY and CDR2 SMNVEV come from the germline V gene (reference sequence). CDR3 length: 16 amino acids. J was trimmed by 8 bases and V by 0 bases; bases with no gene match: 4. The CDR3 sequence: CASSLSSGLAGDIQYF. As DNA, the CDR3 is TGTGCCAGCAGTTTATCCTCCGGACTAGCGGGGGACATTCAGTACTTC.

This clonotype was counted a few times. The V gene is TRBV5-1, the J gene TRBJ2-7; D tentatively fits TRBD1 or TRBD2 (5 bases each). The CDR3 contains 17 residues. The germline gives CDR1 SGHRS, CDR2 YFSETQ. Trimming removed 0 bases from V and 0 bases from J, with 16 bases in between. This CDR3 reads CASSLASRDASSYEQYF. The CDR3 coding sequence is TGCGCCAGCAGCTTGGCCAGCCGGGACGCAAGCTCCTACGAGCAGTACTTC. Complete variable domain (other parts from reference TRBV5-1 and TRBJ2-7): KAGVTQTPRYLIKTRGQQVTLSCSPISGHRSVSWYQQTPGQGLQFLFEYFSETQRNKGNFPGRFSGRQFSNSRSEMNVSTLELGDSALYLCASSLASRDASSYEQYFGPGTRLTVT.

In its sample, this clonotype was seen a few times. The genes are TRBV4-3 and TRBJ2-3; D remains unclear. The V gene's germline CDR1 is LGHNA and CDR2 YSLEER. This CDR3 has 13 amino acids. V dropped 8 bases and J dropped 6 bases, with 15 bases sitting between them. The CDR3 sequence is CASGRVLLDTQYF. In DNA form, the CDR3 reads TGCGCCAGCGGAAGGGTTCTTCTGGATACGCAGTATTTT.

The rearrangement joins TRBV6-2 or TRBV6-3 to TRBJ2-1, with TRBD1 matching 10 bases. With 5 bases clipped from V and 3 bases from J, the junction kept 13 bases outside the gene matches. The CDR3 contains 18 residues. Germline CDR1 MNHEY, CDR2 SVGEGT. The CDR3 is CASSGSGVGQGYYNEQFF. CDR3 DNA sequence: TGTGCCAGCAGTGGCAGCGGCGTGGGACAGGGGTACTACAATGAGCAGTTCTTC.

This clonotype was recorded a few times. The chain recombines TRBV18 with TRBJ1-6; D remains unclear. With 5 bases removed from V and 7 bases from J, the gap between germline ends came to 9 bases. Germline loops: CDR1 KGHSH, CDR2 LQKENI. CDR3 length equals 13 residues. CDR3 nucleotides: TGTGCCAGCTCAAACACCAACAATTCACCCCTCCACTTT. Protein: CASSNTNNSPLHF.

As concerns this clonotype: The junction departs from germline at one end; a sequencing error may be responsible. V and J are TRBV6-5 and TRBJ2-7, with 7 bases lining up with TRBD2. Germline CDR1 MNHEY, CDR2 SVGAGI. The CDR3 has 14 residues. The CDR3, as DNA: TGTGCCAGCAGTTTTGGGGGGGTTGGCTACAAGCAGTACTTC. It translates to CASSFGGVGYKQYF.

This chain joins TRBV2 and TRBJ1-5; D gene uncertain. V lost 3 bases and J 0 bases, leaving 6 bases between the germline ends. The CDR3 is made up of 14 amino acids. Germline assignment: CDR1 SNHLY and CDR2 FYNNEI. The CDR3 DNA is TGTGCCAGCAGTGACGGGGTTAGCAATCAGCCCCAGCATTTT. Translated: CASSDGVSNQPQHF.

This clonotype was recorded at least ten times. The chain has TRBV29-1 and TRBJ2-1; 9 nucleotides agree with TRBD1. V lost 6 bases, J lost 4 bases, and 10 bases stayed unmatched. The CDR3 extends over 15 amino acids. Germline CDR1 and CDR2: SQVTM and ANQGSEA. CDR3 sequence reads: CSVISGTGPYNEQFF. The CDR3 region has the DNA TGCAGCGTAATATCCGGGACAGGGCCTTACAATGAGCAGTTCTTC.